This T cell receptor beta chain was sequenced for a study of blood T cell repertoires in COVID-19 (TCRdb year 2020). Notes on the research overall: Samples from collaborators originated in the United States, Italy and Spain and spanned both the acute and convalescent phases of COVID-19. The material from the prospective study consisted of cDNA or gDNA derived from T cells, B-cell-depleted T cells, or PBMCs. Subjects who had been exposed to COVID-19, were actively infected with it, or had recovered from it provided the deeply sampled blood TCRbeta repertoires that made up the dataset. The repertoires were released in a freely available public database intended as a resource for research on the immune response to SARS-CoV-2. The samples were drawn from the first 160 participants of the ongoing ImmuneRACE study and from over 950 subjects provided by 6 global collaborators. A de-identified subject ID, COVID-19 status, age in years and sex were almost always included in the sample metadata. Where HLA class I and class II types were available, the types were taken from metadata supplied by the sample provider, not from assay-based typing. Results and caveats for the whole study, not just this receptor: Clinical and demographic metadata were provided uncurated, with the amount varying by source and participant.

The collaborating institutions used their own protocols to collect whole blood in K2EDTA tubes. For TCRbeta analysis, collaborators shipped samples as frozen whole blood, isolated PBMCs, or DNA extracted from either of those sample types. Its CDR3 holds 15 amino acids, cysteine through phenylalanine. Solely the CDR3 DNA is kept, with 45 bases framed from the first base. The germline V gene specifies SGHTA as CDR1 and FQGNSA as CDR2. Trimming removed 5 bases from V and 6 bases from J, leaving 16 bases between the germline ends. TCRbeta CDR3 regions were amplified from genomic DNA using the immunoSEQ Assay, a bias-controlled multiplex PCR. The source study handled its data this way. The number of nucleated cells in each sample was estimated from the amplification of reference gene primers within the assay. Sequence reads were collapsed and filtered to measure the absolute abundance of every unique TCRbeta CDR3 rearrangement. For each sample, productive Simpson clonality was calculated by taking the square root of Simpson's diversity index across productive rearrangements. What TCRdb holds here is the immuneACCESS table cut down to in-frame rearrangements. Part of the clones is not present; checked against another copy, under half of the missing clones reflect an unresolved V gene, and the others are unexplained. V, J and clone size are those of that table, while D and trimming were read from the DNA. The sample contains approximately 210,000 clones, around four fifths of them found a single time. In total, the top ten clones hold 2% to 3% of the sample.

Details on this clone: Its antigen specificity is not known. No per-base quality is available; no much larger clone lies one base away.

The sequenced sample was peripheral blood. The sequence derives from a woman in her 70s with active or convalescent COVID-19. Rearrangement joined TRBV7-2 to TRBJ2-2; the D gene is perhaps TRBD2, on 7 matching bases. The CDR3 here reads CASSRDNREAGELFF. The sequenced DNA is TGTGCCAGCAGCCGGGACAACCGGGAGGCCGGGGAGCTGTTTTTT.